Detailed here is one TCR beta chain. CDR1 is LGHNT, CDR2 FRNRAP, per germline. The CDR3 extends over 13 amino acids. Trimming pared 6 bases from V and 3 bases from J, leaving 11 bases between. This sample was taken from a study of blood T cell repertoires in COVID-19. Some clones are missing from TCRdb's copy, which holds only in-frame ones; the method was immunoSEQ multiplex PCR. The sample records roughly 97,000 clones, 76% being singletons. The genes are TRBV12-5 and TRBJ2-5; perhaps TRBD2 as D (6 bases). The TCR was taken from a man between 65 and 79 years old with acute or convalescent COVID-19. Input material: peripheral blood. CDR3 bases: TGTGCTAGTGGGTCCCCGGGGGAAGAGACCCAGTACTTC. This sequence encodes CASGSPGEETQYF.